This T cell receptor beta chain was captured in a study of monozygotic twins with inflammatory bowel disease. Every TCR library used roughly 3,700 ng of total RNA. Each CDR3 protein gets one entry in TCRdb, which reprocessed the 5' RACE reads and gives no DNA. This sample's table reports 150,000 to 200,000 distinct CDR3 sequences. To note about this clonotype: Its antigen is unidentified.

Study-wide findings and caveats: For IBD patients, clonotypes shared with others were fewer than for healthy twins, especially with disease activity.

The CDR3 spans 19 residues. CDR1 is SGHDT, CDR2 YYEEEE, per germline. Each donor supplied more than 2 ml of blood. J is TRBJ2-3 and V is TRBV5-6; the TCRdb call, TRBD2, lacks DNA for checking. The source is a human donor with ulcerative colitis or Crohn's disease, or a healthy co-twin of an affected twin (not recorded which). The sample taken for sequencing was blood. The CDR3 spells CASSLDVGGRAGIKSTQYF.